These 19 T cell receptor beta chains were sequenced from one sample in a study of cytomegalovirus exposure and HLA in healthy donors. The study ran its PCR with 60 Vbeta and 13 Jbeta primers. Profiled with immunoSEQ multiplex PCR; TCRdb holds only in-frame clones, not every one. The data contain about 140,000 clones, around 86% of them singletons. The sample taken for sequencing was PBMCs. These receptors all stem from a female donor in good health and CMV-seronegative.

This clone was observed once. The same CDR3 arises from other DNA sequences in this sample as well. DNA of the CDR3: TGCGCCAGCAGCCACAGATACAATGAGCAGTTCTTC. Protein product: CASSHRYNEQFF. This chain connects TRBV4-1 to TRBJ2-1, with D hard to call. The V end was cut by 3 bases, the J end by 4 bases, with 4 bases between. The length of the CDR3 is 12 residues. Germline lookup yields CDR1 MGHRA and CDR2 YSYEKL.

The chain carries TRBV4-1 and TRBJ2-5; 8 bases match TRBD2. The germline gives CDR1 MGHRA, CDR2 YSYEKL. The J segment lost 2 bases and the V segment lost 3 bases, leaving 5 bases of the junction unmatched. This CDR3 is 15 amino acids long. The CDR3: CASSHGGRKQETQYF. The CDR3 coding sequence is TGCGCCAGCAGCCACGGCGGGAGGAAGCAAGAGACCCAGTACTTC.

CDR3 sequence reads: CASSYESVTEAFF. The CDR3 DNA reads as TGTGCCAGCAGTTACGAATCAGTCACTGAAGCTTTCTTT. The J gene is TRBJ1-1, the V gene TRBV6-5; D call uncertain. Germline CDR1 reads MNHEY; CDR2 reads SVGAGI. The CDR3 runs 13 residues. V was pared by 2 bases and J by 4 bases, with 8 bases between.

The chain employs TRBV7-6 and TRBJ2-5; D gene ambiguous. CDR1 and CDR2 from the germline V gene are SGHVS and FNYEAQ. The CDR3 is made up of 12 amino acids. V lost 0 bases, J lost 6 bases, and 5 bases lay in between. The CDR3 reads CASSLAHKTQYF. The CDR3 nucleotides are TGTGCCAGCAGCTTAGCTCACAAGACCCAGTACTTC.

This chain uses TRBV6-1 with TRBJ2-7; 9 nucleotides match TRBD1. V was clipped by 10 bases and J by 5 bases; unmatched bases: 6. Germline V gives CDR1 MNHNS, CDR2 SASEGT. The CDR3 extends over 12 amino acids. The CDR3 DNA reads as TGTGCCACCACGGGACAGGGAAACGAGCAGTACTTC. Protein: CATTGQGNEQYF.

With respect to this clone: Other DNA sequences in the same sample also yield this CDR3. The chain is built from TRBV18 and TRBJ2-1, with TRBD2 matching 12 bases. With V trimmed by 3 bases and J by 4 bases, 1 base remained unmatched. CDR3 length: 15 amino acids. The V gene's germline CDR1 is KGHSH and CDR2 LQKENI. CDR3: CASSPGLAGYNEQFF. The DNA of the CDR3 is TGTGCCAGCTCACCGGGACTAGCGGGTTACAATGAGCAGTTCTTC. Complete variable domain (other parts from reference TRBV18 and TRBJ2-1): NAGVMQNPRHLVRRRGQEARLRCSPMKGHSHVYWYRQLPEEGLKFMVYLQKENIIDESGMPKERFSAEFPKEGPSILRIQQVVRGDSAAYFCASSPGLAGYNEQFFGPGTRLTVL.

This chain links TRBV7-9 with TRBJ1-2; 7 nucleotides align to TRBD1. The CDR3 length is 14 residues. Trimming cost V 5 bases and J 3 bases; bases outside gene matches: 6. The germline V gene has CDR1 SEHNR and CDR2 FQNEAQ (reference sequence). CDR3: CASSQTGLHYGYTF. CDR3 nucleotides: TGTGCCAGCAGCCAGACAGGGCTTCACTATGGCTACACCTTC.

This clone was counted once. Germline is not matched at one junction end, which may reflect a read error. CDR3 amino acids: CASSLAASGEYGQYF. CDR3 sequence (DNA): TGTGCCAGCAGCTTAGCGGCTAGCGGTGAATACGGGCAGTACTTC. The genes are TRBV13 and TRBJ2-7; 7 nucleotides match TRBD2. CDR1 and CDR2 from the germline V gene are PRHDT and FYEKMQ (reference sequence). This CDR3 spans 15 amino acids.

The V gene is TRBV29-1, the J gene TRBJ2-3; no definite D call. The CDR3 has 13 amino acids. Trimming left V 4 bases short and J 5 bases short, with 13 bases between. In germline, CDR1 is SQVTM, CDR2 ANQGSEA. CDR3 protein: CSVVLWAKDTQYF. CDR3 coding DNA: TGCAGCGTTGTCCTTTGGGCTAAAGATACGCAGTATTTT.

This clone appeared once. The chain is built from TRBV6-5 and TRBJ2-2; D is unclear. V lost 4 bases and J lost 7, with 10 bases in between. This CDR3 is built from 13 residues. The V gene's germline CDR1 is MNHEY and CDR2 SVGAGI. Here the CDR3 DNA reads TGTGCCAGCAGTTTCTCGTTTAGCGGGGAGCTGTTTTTT. Its protein product is CASSFSFSGELFF.

Details on this clone: One end of the junction does not line up with germline, which may come from a read error. This chain connects TRBV7-3 to TRBJ1-1, with TRBD1 matching 9 bases. CDR3 size: 16 residues. Germline CDR1 SGHTA, CDR2 FQGTGA. CDR3 DNA: TGTGCCAGCAGCCCGGACAGGGGAACGGTGAACACTGAAGTTTTCTTT. Its translation is CASSPDRGTVNTEVFF.

The rearrangement links TRBV25-1 to TRBJ2-2; 9 bases fit TRBD2. This CDR3 has 14 residues. Germline V gene data show CDR1 as MGHDK and CDR2 as SYGVNS. Trimming took 3 bases from V and 6 from J; bases not matched to a gene: 2. The CDR3 here is CASSDAGGPGELFF. In DNA, the CDR3 is TGTGCCAGCAGTGATGCGGGAGGGCCCGGGGAGCTGTTTTTT.

This clone appeared a single time. The chain couples TRBV5-1 to TRBJ2-2, with TRBD1 matching over 7 bases. The trim removed 4 bases at V and 5 bases at J, leaving 5 bases unmatched. The CDR3 runs to 14 residues. CDR1 is SGHRS and CDR2 is YFSETQ in the germline V gene. The CDR3 nucleotides read TGCGCCAGCAGCCCGGGACAGCGGACCGGGGAGCTGTTTTTT. This sequence encodes CASSPGQRTGELFF.

This chain links TRBV28 with TRBJ1-2, with TRBD1 matching over 9 bases. Germline V gene lookup returns CDR1 MDHEN and CDR2 SYDVKM. This CDR3 contains 13 residues. The V segment lost 6 bases and the J segment 3 bases; nucleotides outside the gene matches: 2. Written as DNA, the CDR3 is TGTGCCAGCAGAACAGGGGGCCACTATGGCTACACCTTC. Its translation: CASRTGGHYGYTF.

This chain links TRBV11-2 with TRBJ1-1, with D unclear. This CDR3 has 12 residues. The V gene lost 1 base and the J gene lost 7 bases, with 7 bases spanning the gap. CDR1 is SGHAT, CDR2 FQNNGV, per germline. In DNA form, the CDR3 reads TGTGCCAGCAGCTTAGGAGGGTTTGAAGCTTTCTTT. Protein product: CASSLGGFEAFF.

The chain is built from TRBV5-6 and TRBJ2-5; D perhaps matches TRBD2 (7 bases). Germline CDR1 reads SGHDT; CDR2 reads YYEEEE. The CDR3 has 14 residues. Trimming stripped 3 bases from V and 4 bases from J, with 13 bases between. The CDR3 spells CASSSGGRGETQYF. The CDR3 nucleotides read TGTGCCAGCAGCTCGGGGGGCCGAGGAGAGACCCAGTACTTC.

The chain uses TRBV5-1 and TRBJ1-2; 7 positions agree with TRBD1. The CDR3 is 16 amino acids. Germline V CDR1 and CDR2: SGHRS, YFSETQ. The J segment lost 4 bases and the V segment lost 1 base, leaving 10 bases of the junction unmatched. In DNA, the CDR3 is TGCGCCAGCAGCTTGCGTTCTCAGGGGGTGGTCTATGGCTACACCTTC. Translation: CASSLRSQGVVYGYTF.

The genes are TRBV5-1 and TRBJ2-1; TRBD2 aligns across 10 bases. Germline V CDR1 and CDR2: SGHRS, YFSETQ. The J segment lost 5 bases and the V segment lost 0 bases, leaving 5 bases of the junction unmatched. The CDR3 consists of 16 residues. The CDR3 DNA sequence: TGCGCCAGCAGCTTGGGGAGACTAGCGGGTAACAATGAGCAGTTCTTC. Amino acids: CASSLGRLAGNNEQFF.

V gene TRBV2 combines with J gene TRBJ1-2, with 9 bases identical to TRBD1. The CDR3 is 16 amino acids. J was trimmed by 7 bases and V by 3 bases; bases with no gene match: 12. Germline values: CDR1 SNHLY, CDR2 FYNNEI. CDR3 sequence reads: CASSEGFYGTGSGYTF. The CDR3 DNA is TGTGCCAGCAGTGAGGGATTTTACGGGACAGGGAGTGGCTACACCTTC. Combining the CDR3 with reference TRBV2 and TRBJ1-2 gives the whole variable domain EPEVTQTPSHQVTQMGQEVILRCVPISNHLYFYWYRQILGQKVEFLVSFYNNEISEKSEIFDDQFSVERPDGSNFTLKIRSTKLEDSAMYFCASSEGFYGTGSGYTFGSGTRLTVV.